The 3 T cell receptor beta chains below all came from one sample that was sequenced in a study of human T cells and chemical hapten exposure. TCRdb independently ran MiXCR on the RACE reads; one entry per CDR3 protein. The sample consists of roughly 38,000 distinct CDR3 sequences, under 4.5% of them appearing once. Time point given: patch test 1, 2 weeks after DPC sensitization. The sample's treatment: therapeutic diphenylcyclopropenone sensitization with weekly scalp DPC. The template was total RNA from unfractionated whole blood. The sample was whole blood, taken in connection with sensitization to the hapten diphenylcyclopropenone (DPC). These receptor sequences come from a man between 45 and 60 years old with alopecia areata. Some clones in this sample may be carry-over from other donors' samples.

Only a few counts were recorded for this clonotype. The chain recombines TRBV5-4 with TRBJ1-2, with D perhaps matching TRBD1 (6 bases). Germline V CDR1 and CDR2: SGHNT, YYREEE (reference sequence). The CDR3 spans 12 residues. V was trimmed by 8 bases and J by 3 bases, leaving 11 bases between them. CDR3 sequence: CASTGADYGYTF. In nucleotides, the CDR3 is TGTGCCAGTACGGGGGCGGACTATGGCTACACCTTC.

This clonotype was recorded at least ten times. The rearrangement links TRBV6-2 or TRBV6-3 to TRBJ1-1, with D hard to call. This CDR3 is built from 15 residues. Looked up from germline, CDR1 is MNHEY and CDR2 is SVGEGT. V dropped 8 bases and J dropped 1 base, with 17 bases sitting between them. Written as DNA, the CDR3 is TGTGCCAGCGAACGTCTTTCGGTCGAGAACACTGAAGCTTTCTTT. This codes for CASERLSVENTEAFF.

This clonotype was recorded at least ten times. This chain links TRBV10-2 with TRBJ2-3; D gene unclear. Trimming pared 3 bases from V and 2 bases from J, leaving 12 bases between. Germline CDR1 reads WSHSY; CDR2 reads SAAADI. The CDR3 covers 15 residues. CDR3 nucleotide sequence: TGCGCCAGCAGTGAAACTCAGATCCTCACAGATACGCAGTATTTT. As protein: CASSETQILTDTQYF.